This TCR beta chain appears in the sequencing data of a study of blood T cells in healthy people across ages. Study details: Capturing about one barcoded beta molecule per two T cells was achieved by template switching.

In its sample, this clonotype was seen a few times. A second PCR, run for roughly 6 to 11 cycles, used a sample-barcoded 5' primer plus a J-beta primer mix. TCRdb analysed the 5' RACE reads with MiXCR anew, one entry per CDR3 protein. In the table there are roughly 800,000 distinct CDR3 sequences, 55% to 70% of which are singletons. Trimming took 0 bases from V and 5 from J, leaving 16 bases between them. In germline, CDR1 is LNHNV, CDR2 YYDKDF (reference sequence). The CDR3 totals 17 residues. The gene calls are TRBV15 and TRBJ1-4; unclear D gene. The receptor was isolated from a man aged 30 to 45 in good health. The sequencing sample was made of blood. CDR3 sequence reads: CATSRDSGPQENEKLFF. The CDR3 DNA reads TGTGCCACCAGCAGAGATAGCGGGCCCCAGGAGAATGAAAAACTGTTTTTT. The whole variable domain, filled in from reference TRBV15 and TRBJ1-4, reads DAMVIQNPRYQVTQFGKPVTLSCSQTLNHNVMYWYQQKSSQAPKLLFHYYDKDFNNEADTPDNFQSRRPNTSFCFLDIRSPGLGDTAMYLCATSRDSGPQENEKLFFGSGTQLSVL.